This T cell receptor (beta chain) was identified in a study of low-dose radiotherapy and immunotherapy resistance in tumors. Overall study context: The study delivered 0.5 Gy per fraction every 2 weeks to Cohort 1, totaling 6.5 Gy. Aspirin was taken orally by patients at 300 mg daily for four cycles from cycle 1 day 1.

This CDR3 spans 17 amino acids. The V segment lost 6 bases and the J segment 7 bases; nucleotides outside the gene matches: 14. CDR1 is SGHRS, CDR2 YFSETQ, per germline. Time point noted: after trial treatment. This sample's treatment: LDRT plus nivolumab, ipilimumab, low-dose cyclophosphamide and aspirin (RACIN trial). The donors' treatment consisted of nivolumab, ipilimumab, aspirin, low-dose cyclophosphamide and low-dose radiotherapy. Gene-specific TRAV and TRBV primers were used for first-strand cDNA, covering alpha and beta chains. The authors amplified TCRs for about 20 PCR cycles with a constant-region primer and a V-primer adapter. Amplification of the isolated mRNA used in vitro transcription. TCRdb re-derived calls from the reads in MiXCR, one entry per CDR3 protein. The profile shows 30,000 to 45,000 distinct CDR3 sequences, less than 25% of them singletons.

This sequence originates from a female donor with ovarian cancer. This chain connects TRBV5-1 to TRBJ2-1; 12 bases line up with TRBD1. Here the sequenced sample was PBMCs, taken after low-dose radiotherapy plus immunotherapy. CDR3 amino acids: CASTGTGGAGLMNEQFF. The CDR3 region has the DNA TGCGCCAGCACCGGGACAGGGGGCGCGGGACTCATGAATGAGCAGTTCTTC.